The 26 T cell receptor beta chains listed next were all sequenced from one sample in a study of blood T cell repertoires in COVID-19. Sequencing was performed with immunoSEQ multiplex PCR; in TCRdb, only in-frame clones are kept and a portion is missing. Among about 180,000 clones, over 75% were seen once, and the ten largest hold 9.5% to 13%. Material for sequencing was peripheral blood. The receptors stem from a human donor with active or convalescent COVID-19. The donor label of this sample is uncertain.

The chain combines TRBV4-3 with TRBJ2-3; TRBD2 matches 7 bases. The CDR3 consists of 13 residues. CDR1 and CDR2 from the germline V gene are LGHNA and YSLEER. The J segment lost 9 bases and the V segment lost 0 bases, leaving 3 bases of the junction unmatched. The chain's CDR3 is CASSQDKGGTQYF. CDR3 sequence (DNA): TGCGCCAGCAGCCAAGATAAGGGAGGGACGCAGTATTTT.

The chain couples TRBV14 to TRBJ2-7; 9 nucleotides match TRBD1. Germline values: CDR1 SGHDN, CDR2 FVKESK. V dropped 4 bases and J dropped 5; count of bases not matched to a gene: 12. CDR3 size: 16 residues. The CDR3 spells CASSPNGGDRVNEQYF. The CDR3 DNA reads as TGTGCCAGCAGCCCCAATGGCGGGGACAGGGTCAACGAGCAGTACTTC.

This chain links TRBV9 with TRBJ2-7, with TRBD2 as a possible D gene (7 bases). V gave up 7 bases and J gave up 5 bases, with 25 bases separating them. This CDR3 is 16 amino acids long. Germline V gives CDR1 SGDLS, CDR2 YYNGEE. CDR3 DNA: TGTGCCAGCTCACCAGCAGCAGGTACGGGGGGCCACGAGCAGTACTTC. It encodes CASSPAAGTGGHEQYF. Using reference TRBV9 and TRBJ2-7 for the parts outside the CDR3, the full variable domain is DSGVTQTPKHLITATGQRVTLRCSPRSGDLSVYWYQQSLDQGLQFLIQYYNGEERAKGNILERFSAQQFPDLHSELNLSSLELGDSALYFCASSPAAGTGGHEQYFGPGTRLTVT.

This rearrangement joins TRBV4-1 to TRBJ1-3, with D possibly TRBD1 on 5 matching bases. Germline V CDR1 and CDR2: MGHRA, YSYEKL. The V gene lost 0 bases and the J gene lost 2 bases, with 8 bases spanning the gap. The CDR3 covers 15 residues. This CDR3 reads CASSQDRGAGNTIYF. The CDR3 nucleotides are TGCGCCAGCAGCCAAGACCGGGGGGCTGGAAACACCATATATTTT.

The rearrangement links TRBV28 to TRBJ2-7, with 12 bases lining up with TRBD1. CDR1 and CDR2 (germline): MDHEN, SYDVKM. This CDR3 has 14 amino acids. J gave up 1 base and V 8 bases, and 3 bases lay outside the gene matches. DNA of the CDR3: TGTGCCAGCGGGACAGGGGGCAGATCCTACGAGCAGTACTTC. This gives the protein CASGTGGRSYEQYF.

V is TRBV2 and J is TRBJ2-7, with 11 bases identical to TRBD2. V dropped 6 bases and J dropped 7; count of bases not matched to a gene: 11. Germline assignment: CDR1 SNHLY and CDR2 FYNNEI. CDR3 length: 15 residues. The chain's CDR3 is CASRSTSGRTGEQYF. The CDR3 nucleotides read TGTGCCAGCAGGTCCACTAGCGGGAGAACGGGGGAGCAGTACTTC.

This clone was seen only a few times. The CDR3 DNA reads as TGCGCCAGCAGCTTGATATATGCGGGCAATGGCGAGCAGTACTTC. Translation: CASSLIYAGNGEQYF. The rearrangement joins TRBV5-1 to TRBJ2-7, with a weak D call TRBD2 (5 bases). The CDR3 runs to 15 residues. Germline V gene data show CDR1 as SGHRS and CDR2 as YFSETQ. V was pared by 1 base and J by 6 bases, with 17 bases between.

The rearrangement uses TRBV6-4 and TRBJ2-3; possible D gene TRBD2, 6 bases. Germline-derived CDR1 and CDR2 are MRHNA and SNTAGT. The CDR3 is 15 residues long. Trimming removed 4 bases at V and 2 bases at J, with 13 bases between. DNA of the CDR3: TGTGCCAGCAGTGCGAGCGGGTTACCCACAGATACGCAGTATTTT. The encoded protein is CASSASGLPTDTQYF.

This clone was recorded once. This sample includes further DNA sequences coding for the same CDR3. V and J are TRBV4-2 and TRBJ2-7, with 8 bases matching TRBD2. Germline trimming cut 1 base from V and 5 bases from J; bases unmatched to any gene: 7. This CDR3 region has 15 residues. Germline lookup yields CDR1 LGHNA and CDR2 YNFKEQ. CDR3 nucleotide sequence: TGTGCCAGCAGCCAAGCGGGGGGGCGCGGCAACGAGCAGTACTTC. Translated, it gives CASSQAGGRGNEQYF.

V and J are TRBV29-1 and TRBJ1-1; 9 nucleotides line up with TRBD1. V lost 7 bases and J lost 4; bases outside the gene matches: 25. The V gene's germline CDR1 is SQVTM and CDR2 ANQGSEA. This CDR3 is 19 amino acids long. CDR3 sequence reads: CSGPRQGVGPIWGGTEAFF. CDR3 nucleotide sequence: TGCAGCGGCCCAAGACAGGGGGTCGGACCGATTTGGGGAGGCACTGAAGCTTTCTTT.

This chain links TRBV28 with TRBJ2-3, with 8 bases lining up with TRBD2. Trimming removed 5 bases from V and 4 bases from J; junction bases left unmatched: 8. This CDR3 comprises 15 residues. Germline values: CDR1 MDHEN, CDR2 SYDVKM. The CDR3 sequence: CASSKSLADADTQYF. The DNA for the CDR3 is TGTGCCAGCAGTAAATCACTAGCGGATGCAGATACGCAGTATTTT.

In its sample, this clone was seen once. The chain has TRBV6-1 and TRBJ1-5; D remains unclear. This CDR3 spans 13 amino acids. Germline V gives CDR1 MNHNS, CDR2 SASEGT. V was shortened by 2 bases and J by 1 base, with 3 bases between the two germline ends. CDR3 sequence reads: CASSEISNQPQHF. DNA for the CDR3: TGTGCCAGCAGTGAAATAAGCAATCAGCCCCAGCATTTT.

V is TRBV28 and J is TRBJ1-4, with unresolved D. The germline gives CDR1 MDHEN, CDR2 SYDVKM. V was trimmed by 7 bases and J by 5 bases, leaving 14 bases between them. The CDR3 runs 14 residues. The CDR3 DNA reads as TGTGCCAGCAAGTCTGGCGGAGGGAATGAAAAACTGTTTTTT. Amino acid sequence: CASKSGGGNEKLFF.

This chain links TRBV7-6 with TRBJ2-3; 10 nucleotides agree with TRBD2. The CDR3 is 17 amino acids. Unmatched junction bases numbered 7, after V lost 1 base and J lost 3 bases. Per germline, CDR1 SGHVS and CDR2 FNYEAQ. The CDR3 region has the DNA TGTGCCAGCAGCTTAGGACGAGCGGGAGGGGTGACAGATACGCAGTATTTT. Encoded protein: CASSLGRAGGVTDTQYF.

V usage is TRBV6-5 and J usage is TRBJ2-3; D gene unclear. Germline-derived CDR1 and CDR2 are MNHEY and SVGAGI. This CDR3 is 12 amino acids long. The germline V and J ends were trimmed by 6 bases and 3 bases, with 7 bases remaining between them. This CDR3 reads CASSIRTDTQYF. In DNA form, the CDR3 reads TGTGCCAGCAGCATTAGAACAGATACGCAGTATTTT.

This clone was observed once. The chain has TRBV19 and TRBJ2-3, with D perhaps matching TRBD1 (6 bases). The CDR3 is 15 residues long. V was clipped by 1 base and J by 4 bases, with 12 bases between them. Germline lookup yields CDR1 LNHDA and CDR2 SQIVND (reference sequence). Here the CDR3 DNA reads TGTGCCAGTAGTATAGTTTGGGCAGGGGCAGATACGCAGTATTTT. The encoded protein is CASSIVWAGADTQYF. Full variable domain (outside the CDR3, taken from reference TRBV19 and TRBJ2-3): DGGITQSPKYLFRKEGQNVTLSCEQNLNHDAMYWYRQDPGQGLRLIYYSQIVNDFQKGDIAEGYSVSREKKESFPLTVTSAQKNPTAFYLCASSIVWAGADTQYFGPGTRLTVL.

The rearrangement links TRBV6-6 to TRBJ1-5, with D perhaps TRBD1 (5 bases). With 5 bases removed from V and 3 bases from J, the gap between germline ends came to 8 bases. Germline V gene data show CDR1 as MNHNY and CDR2 as SVGAGI (reference sequence). The CDR3 runs 13 residues. CDR3 loop: CASSQDNNQPQHF. CDR3 nucleotide sequence: TGTGCCAGCAGTCAGGACAACAATCAGCCCCAGCATTTT.

The chain joins TRBV10-2 to TRBJ2-1; D is possibly TRBD2 (5 bases). CDR1 is WSHSY and CDR2 is SAAADI in the germline V gene. Trimming took off 4 bases at V and 8 bases at J, with 15 bases between the two ends. This CDR3 has 14 residues. CDR3 DNA sequence: TGCGCCAGCAGTGGTGGGGTGGCGGGCCATGAGCAGTTCTTC. Protein: CASSGGVAGHEQFF.

Comment on this clone: One end of the junction is discordant with germline, which a read error may explain. This chain connects TRBV11-2 to TRBJ2-7; 9 positions agree with TRBD1. Germline CDR1 is SGHAT and CDR2 is FQNNGV. This CDR3 contains 15 residues. The CDR3 DNA reads TGTACCAGCAGCCGCAGGGGACAGGGCTCCTACGAGCAGTACTTC. It translates to CTSSRRGQGSYEQYF.

This clone is a singleton in its sample. This chain links TRBV7-9 with TRBJ2-7; 7 positions agree with TRBD1. The CDR3 runs 13 residues. The junction had 3 bases not matched to a gene; V was cut back by 5 bases and J by 2 bases. Per the germline V gene, CDR1 is SEHNR and CDR2 is FQNEAQ (reference sequence). In DNA form, the CDR3 reads TGTGCCAGCAGCCGACAGGGACCCTACGAGCAGTACTTC. The encoded protein is CASSRQGPYEQYF.

The CDR3: CASSTGLIHTDTQYF. The CDR3 coding sequence is TGTGCCAGCAGTACCGGACTGATACACACAGATACGCAGTATTTT. This chain uses TRBV2 with TRBJ2-3, with D tentatively TRBD2 (5 bases). The germline CDR1 and CDR2 sequences are SNHLY and FYNNEI. The CDR3 consists of 15 residues. V dropped 5 bases and J dropped 2 bases, with 14 bases sitting between them.

This clone was seen a few times. This sequence joins TRBV28 and TRBJ1-5; D unclear. CDR3 length: 14 residues. Germline CDR1 is MDHEN and CDR2 is SYDVKM. Trimming pared 3 bases from V and 0 bases from J, leaving 6 bases between. The CDR3 sequence is CASSLAISNQPQHF. CDR3 nucleotides: TGTGCCAGCAGTTTGGCCATTAGCAATCAGCCCCAGCATTTT.

The V and J genes are TRBV19 and TRBJ1-2; no definite D call. V was shortened by 10 bases and J by 0 bases, with 12 bases between the two germline ends. The CDR3 is 13 residues long. CDR1 is LNHDA, CDR2 SQIVND, per germline (reference sequence). Written as DNA, the CDR3 is TGTGCCAACCAGTCGGGTTCTAACTATGGCTACACCTTC. This gives the protein CANQSGSNYGYTF.

DNA of the CDR3: TGTGCCAGCAGCTTAGGAGGGACTAGCGGGAGTCCTAGCACAGATACGCAGTATTTT. Its translation is CASSLGGTSGSPSTDTQYF. The chain combines TRBV13 with TRBJ2-3, with TRBD2 matching over 14 bases. With 0 bases clipped from V and 0 bases from J, the junction kept 5 bases outside the gene matches. CDR1 PRHDT and CDR2 FYEKMQ come from the germline V gene (reference sequence). There are 19 residues in the CDR3.

The chain links TRBV10-3 to TRBJ1-1, with D unresolved. Germline V gives CDR1 ENHRY, CDR2 SYGVKD. V lost 4 bases and J lost 0, with 6 bases in between. This CDR3 has 13 residues. In DNA, the CDR3 is TGTGCCATCAGTGGAGTAATGAACACTGAAGCTTTCTTT. Translating it yields CAISGVMNTEAFF.

V usage is TRBV4-3 and J usage is TRBJ1-2, with 7 bases that match TRBD1. The ends lost 4 bases at V and 1 base at J; junction bases unmatched: 6. This CDR3 region has 15 residues. The germline V gene encodes CDR1 LGHNA and CDR2 YSLEER. This CDR3 is CASSRQQGNNYGYTF. CDR3 sequence (DNA): TGCGCCAGCAGCCGACAACAGGGGAATAACTATGGCTACACCTTC.